This T cell receptor (beta chain) was identified during a study of tumor-infiltrating lymphocytes in primary liver carcinoma (dated by TCRdb to 2017 to 2019). For context, the study as a whole: Of the five patients (three men and two women, aged 30 to 69 years), four had hepatocellular carcinoma and one had combined HCC and intrahepatic cholangiocarcinoma. The tumors of the five patients were staged as T1-T3 N0M0, with maximum diameters ranging from roughly 4.2 to 11 cm. Each sample produced roughly 3.5 to 8 million productive TCRbeta reads, and read depth showed no significant difference between tissue types. TCRbeta repertoire sequencing, expression microarrays and whole-exome sequencing were combined in the study across five regions of each liver tumor, with adjacent normal tissue and blood also included. TCRbeta repertoire sequencing covered some 35 specimens from 5 patients: approximately 25 tumor regions, 5 adjacent noncancerous liver tissues and 5 peripheral blood samples. To link TCRbeta repertoire diversity with the local molecular phenotype, the approximately 24 tumor region samples were profiled using Agilent mRNA microarrays. Technical replicate repertoires showed high reproducibility, with mean shared-clone rates around 0.91 and correlation coefficients above 0.95.

The CDR3 numbers 13 amino acids, ends counted. The kept DNA is CDR3 alone, 39 bases in frame from the first base. From a lookup of the germline V gene, CDR1 and CDR2 are SQVTM and ANQGSEA. Germline trimming amounts to 7 bases on V and 3 bases on J, with 5 as the count of junction bases outside the gene matches. A constant-region primer and ProtoScript II reverse transcriptase were used to reverse-transcribe TCRbeta-specific cDNA from roughly 0.55 ug total RNA. Construction of the TCRbeta libraries relied on three nested rounds of multiplex PCR, following a slightly modified ARM-PCR procedure. Each of the first two PCR rounds ran for approximately 10 cycles and used multiplex TRBV1-TRBV30 forward primers together with a Cbeta reverse primer. Sample barcodes and Illumina adapters were attached in a final 25-cycle PCR using Deep VentR polymerase. Amplicons of 200-500 bp were gel-purified with a QIAquick gel extraction kit before sequencing. An Illumina HiSeq 2500 was used to sequence the TCRbeta amplicons, generating 250-bp paired-end reads. As for the original processing: Quality trimming of reads was performed with Trimmomatic v0.33, and paired reads were merged with FLASH v1.2.11 so that full CDR3 sequences could be recovered. MiGEC v1.2.1b assigned V, D and J germline segments to the rearranged TCRbeta sequences. Clonotype statistics, along with Shannon-Wiener diversity indices, were calculated using VDJtools v1.0.0. Except for diversity analysis, only each sample's 250 most abundant clonotypes were used in subsequent analyses to reduce sampling bias. The public reads were reprocessed in TCRdb via fastp at Q25 and MiXCR, keeping in-frame beta chains. Entries are consolidated by CDR3 protein sequence, retaining the most common genes and DNA. The V and J calls follow TCRdb's processing rather than the paper's. This sample holds about 78,000 distinct CDR3 sequences; 70% to 75% were observed only once. The top ten clones comprise around 15% of the sample.

About this clonotype itself: Its antigen remains unidentified. The conserved phenylalanine or tryptophan normally closing the CDR3 is absent here, so this likely arose from a read error.

The study at large found these results: Bulk unsorted samples precluded comparing CD4+ and CD8+ T cell repertoires. The top 250 clones made up a significantly larger repertoire fraction in tumors than in blood (p = 0.039). Just about 7.5-24% of top clones turned up in all five regions of a tumor, which suggests spatial heterogeneity among tumor-infiltrating T cells. Only the TCR beta chain was sequenced, so true repertoire diversity is likely underestimated because unpaired alpha chains were not captured. Repertoire overlap was higher between tumor regions (mean about 36%) than tumor-adjacent (17%) or tumor-blood (about 15%) pairs, consistent with antigen-driven expansion. With just 4 or 5 patients in the study, the authors point out that the findings should be validated in a larger study.

Total RNA and DNA were co-extracted without cell sorting from roughly 20-30 mg of bulk tissue using the AllPrep DNA/RNA mini kit. Between late 2015 and 2016, 4 or 5 patients in China with histopathologically diagnosed primary liver carcinoma had surgical resection. Chronic HBV infection was present in the patients, and the patients were treatment-naive at sampling. Each tumor was sampled at five spatially separated regions: the superior, inferior, left-lateral and right-lateral poles and the tumor centre. More than 80% viable tumor cells were found by histology in every tumor sample. Fresh tumor and adjacent tissue pieces were bisected, with one half stored in RNAlater at -80 degrees C and the other half sent for histology.

The sequenced sample consisted of liver tumor tissue from sampling region 4. Interpreted using the paper, the cell subset or site label stands for: tumor region T4, right-lateral pole. The sequence joins TRBV29-1 to TRBJ2-7, and 11 bases in between align with TRBD2. The receptor was isolated from a woman aged 55-70 years with primary liver carcinoma and hepatitis B virus infection. The DNA is TGCAGCGCGAGTAGCGGGAGGGACTACGAGCAGTACTCC. This yields the protein CSASSGRDYEQYS.